This is a list of T cell receptor beta chains from one sample in a study of OX40 agonist ivuxolimab in advanced cancers. TCRdb's copy holds only in-frame clones and misses some; the assay was immunoSEQ multiplex PCR. This table holds approximately 60,000 clones, about 83% found once. The sample was CD4+ or CD8+ T cells sorted from blood, taken in a trial of the OX40 agonist ivuxolimab. These receptors all come from an adult with an advanced solid tumor such as melanoma, head and neck, liver or kidney cancer. CDR3s include the opening cysteine and the closing phenylalanine or tryptophan. The order of the fields is V gene, J gene, CDR3 protein.

TRBV2	.	CASRLREQYF
TRBV19	TRBJ2-2	CASKPGPRGTGELFF
TRBV2	TRBJ2-1	CASSESVSRGGNEQFF
TRBV5-8	TRBJ2-3	CASSSRLGVRGSAPTDTQYF
TRBV4-1	TRBJ2-6	CASSQGIRVSGANVLTF
TRBV13	TRBJ2-7	CASSLGLGGRSYEQYF
TRBV6-1	TRBJ1-5	CASRYDPAWNQPQHF
TRBV18	TRBJ1-2	CASSPRGVKNYGYTF
TRBV16	TRBJ1-1	CASSQSSPGNTEAFF
TRBV2	TRBJ2-1	CASSTGTSGDNEQFF
TRBV7-5	TRBJ2-1	CVRTSGDTYNEQFF
TRBV6-6	TRBJ1-4	CASSLDRREQKLFF
TRBV28	TRBJ1-4	CAHQGMGKMEKLFF
TRBV19	TRBJ2-6	CASSIGGSGANVLTF
TRBV19	TRBJ1-5	CASSMAGWGQGSPSNQPQHF
TRBV2	TRBJ2-7	CASSSESYEQYF
TRBV7-8	TRBJ1-1	CASSLAGTNTEAFF
TRBV30	TRBJ1-2	CAWSVLWEPSNYGYTF
TRBV11-3	TRBJ2-3	CASSLGWTDRTDTQYF
TRBV7-9	TRBJ2-3	CASSLNGYTQYF
TRBV5-4	TRBJ2-3	CASSLAGYNTQYF
TRBV5-8	TRBJ1-4	CASSLAITDSNEKLFF
TRBV28	TRBJ2-1	CASRLTGTLSSYNEQFF
TRBV19	TRBJ1-5	CASSPDRNQPQHF
TRBV7-9	TRBJ2-7	CASSEGALRGRASYEQYF
TRBV5-1	TRBJ2-2	CASSWGQGTGELFF
TRBV28	TRBJ2-1	CASKQTSGRYNEQFF
TRBV4-1	TRBJ1-1	CASSQEGGTEAFF
TRBV4-2	TRBJ1-2	CASSQGTPGGYYGYTF
TRBV28	TRBJ1-5	CASSPGQIGEDQPQHF
TRBV7-3	TRBJ2-1	CASSLAPGPPADEQFF
TRBV4-1	TRBJ2-6	CASSQGGRGRSGANVLTF
TRBV9	TRBJ2-6	CASRSSGANVLTF
TRBV7-2	TRBJ2-5	CASSQVNQETQYF
TRBV29-1	TRBJ2-1	CSAAPSSYNEQFF
TRBV5-5	TRBJ1-2	CASSSIRNYGYTF
TRBV7-9	TRBJ1-4	CASSLGFGGSYEKLFF
TRBV19	TRBJ2-7	CASSSGQGNVEQYF
TRBV5-1	TRBJ2-1	CASSGTPTEYLGNEQFF
TRBV7-9	TRBJ1-1	CASSLVNPAGLMGTEAFF
TRBV2	TRBJ1-1	CASSATTQGNTEAFF
TRBV27	TRBJ2-7	CASSPVGFNYEQYF
TRBV30	TRBJ2-7	CAWSVLGGSSYEQYF
TRBV4-2	TRBJ1-2	CASSTLVTGYTF
TRBV7-9	TRBJ2-4	CASSATGRTIAKNIQYF
TRBV28	TRBJ2-7	CASSTGQGLRQYF
TRBV2	TRBJ1-1	CATKRSLEAFF
TRBV2	TRBJ2-5	CASSTRGRDQETQYF
TRBV6-5	TRBJ1-1	CASSYGRQGAAEAFF
TRBV29-1	TRBJ1-2	CSVDDGGGAGYTF
TRBV18	TRBJ2-2	CASSPLGVETGELFF
TRBV6-1	TRBJ2-7	CASSEQGPYEQYF
TRBV27	TRBJ2-7	CASSGPGQITYEQYF
TRBV27	TRBJ2-1	CASSLQQGTQFF
TRBV15	TRBJ2-7	CATSRARTGSYEQYF
TRBV5-4	TRBJ2-5	CASRRGTGRGGQETQYF
TRBV19	TRBJ1-2	CASSIGRNYGYTF
TRBV5-6	TRBJ2-1	CASSLTSGRAWDEQFF
TRBV11-3	TRBJ2-5	CASSQGGFNQETQYF
TRBV6-1	TRBJ2-5	CASSEQGYLGTQYF